The source of this T cell receptor beta chain is a study of cytomegalovirus exposure and HLA in healthy donors. Study-wide points: It was shown in a later analysis that HLA-associated TCR beta chains were more clonally expanded than other, equally common chains. HLA alleles were associated with roughly 17,000 TCR beta sequences in a later analysis at 0.05 false discovery rate.

In germline, CDR1 is SGDLS, CDR2 YYNGEE. With V trimmed by 2 bases and J by 1 base, 0 bases remained unmatched. This CDR3 contains 14 residues. The PCR employed 60 Vbeta primers together with 13 Jbeta primers. In the authors' workflow: About 10 million shared chains were among the approximately 87 million unique TCR beta chains that a later analysis counted. Method: immunoSEQ multiplex PCR; TCRdb's copy keeps in-frame clones and lacks some. The V and J calls and clone size come from that table; D and trimming were worked out from the DNA. The table shows 150,000 to 200,000 clones, with roughly three quarters occurring only once. As to this clone: No antigen is known for it.

The source of this sequence is a woman aged 50 to 60 in good health and CMV-seronegative. This sequence joins TRBV9 and TRBJ2-3, with 8 positions matching TRBD1. Sequences were obtained from PBMCs. CDR3 in amino acids: CASSVGQGTDTQYF. The CDR3 DNA reads TGTGCCAGCAGCGTGGGACAGGGCACAGATACGCAGTATTTT. Full variable domain (rest looked up from reference TRBV9 and TRBJ2-3): DSGVTQTPKHLITATGQRVTLRCSPRSGDLSVYWYQQSLDQGLQFLIQYYNGEERAKGNILERFSAQQFPDLHSELNLSSLELGDSALYFCASSVGQGTDTQYFGPGTRLTVL.